This is a list of T cell receptor beta chains from one sample in a study of T cells in Graves' hyperthyroidism and ophthalmopathy. In TCRdb, the multiplex PCR reads were re-called with MiXCR into one record per CDR3 protein. Among around 450,000 distinct CDR3 sequences listed, more than 15% were seen once. Sequencing was done on a sample of blood. Receptor source: a woman aged 18-30 years with Graves' hyperthyroidism. CDR3s include the opening cysteine and the closing phenylalanine or tryptophan. The D gene is left open where the match is weak. Only part of the rows carry a size: once, few, many, or a class if the clone is expanded.

d_gene: .; len: 13; v_gene: TRBV20-1; j_gene: TRBJ1-1; abundance: few; CDR3nt: TGCAGTGCTAGTCCTGCAGGGAGAACTGAAGCTTTCTTT; CDR3aa: CSASPAGRTEAFF
d_gene: .; len: 15; v_gene: TRBV6-1; j_gene: TRBJ1-1; abundance: many; CDR3nt: TGTGCCAGCAGTTATGGAAGTGGCCATAACACTGAAGCTTTCTTT; CDR3aa: CASSYGSGHNTEAFF
d_gene: .; len: 14; v_gene: TRBV28; j_gene: TRBJ2-5; abundance: many; CDR3nt: TGTGCCAGCAGTAGCGGAGGGCGCGACGAGACCCAGTACTTC; CDR3aa: CASSSGGRDETQYF
d_gene: TRBD1; len: 14; v_gene: TRBV29-1; j_gene: TRBJ2-5; abundance: .; CDR3nt: TGCAGCGCCTCCGGGACAGGGATCCCGGAGACCCAGTACTTC; CDR3aa: CSASGTGIPETQYF
d_gene: .; len: 10; v_gene: TRBV29-1; j_gene: TRBJ1-1; abundance: few; CDR3nt: TGCAGCGCGACCGACAGGGAAGCTTTCTTT; CDR3aa: CSATDREAFF
d_gene: .; len: 13; v_gene: TRBV10-3; j_gene: TRBJ2-2; abundance: many; CDR3nt: TGTGCCATCAGTGAGGGGGTCACCGGGGAGCTGTTTTTT; CDR3aa: CAISEGVTGELFF
d_gene: TRBD2; len: 13; v_gene: TRBV20-1; j_gene: TRBJ2-1; abundance: many; CDR3nt: TGCAGTGCCTCTAGCGGGGGACACAATGAGCAGTTCTTC; CDR3aa: CSASSGGHNEQFF
d_gene: .; len: 15; v_gene: TRBV4-3; j_gene: TRBJ1-6; abundance: .; CDR3nt: TGCGCCAGCAGCCAAGGGCCGGACGGTTATTCACCCCTCCACTTT; CDR3aa: CASSQGPDGYSPLHF
d_gene: TRBD2; len: 17; v_gene: TRBV5-4; j_gene: TRBJ2-3; abundance: once; CDR3nt: TGTGCCAGCAGCTTCCCCACTAGCGGGGGATACACAGATACGCAGTATTTT; CDR3aa: CASSFPTSGGYTDTQYF
d_gene: TRBD2; len: 18; v_gene: TRBV10-3; j_gene: TRBJ2-7; abundance: many; CDR3nt: TGTGCCATCAGTGAGTACAACCTAGCGGGGGGCCGAATGGACGAGCAGTACTTC; CDR3aa: CAISEYNLAGGRMDEQYF
d_gene: TRBD1; len: 14; v_gene: TRBV20-1; j_gene: TRBJ1-1; abundance: many; CDR3nt: TGCAGTGCTAGCGGGACAGGGGTCAACACTGAAGCTTTCTTT; CDR3aa: CSASGTGVNTEAFF
d_gene: .; len: 14; v_gene: TRBV10-2; j_gene: TRBJ2-7; abundance: few; CDR3nt: TGCGCCAGCAGCAATACTAGAGGGTTAGCGGAGCAGTACTTC; CDR3aa: CASSNTRGLAEQYF
d_gene: TRBD2; len: 14; v_gene: TRBV20-1; j_gene: TRBJ2-7; abundance: .; CDR3nt: TGCAGTGCGGGGAGCGGGAGGTTCTCCTACGAGCAGTACTTC; CDR3aa: CSAGSGRFSYEQYF
d_gene: TRBD2; len: 16; v_gene: TRBV11-2; j_gene: TRBJ2-7; abundance: many; CDR3nt: TGTGCCAGCAGACAAGCGGGAGGATCCTCTCGCTACGAGCAGTACTTC; CDR3aa: CASRQAGGSSRYEQYF
d_gene: TRBD1; len: 14; v_gene: TRBV18; j_gene: TRBJ1-4; abundance: many; CDR3nt: TGTGCCAGCTCATCCAAACGACAGGGAGAAAAACTGTTTTTT; CDR3aa: CASSSKRQGEKLFF
d_gene: .; len: 14; v_gene: TRBV28; j_gene: TRBJ2-3; abundance: .; CDR3nt: TGTGCCTCCTCGGAGAGTTCCGGCACAGATACGCAGTATTTT; CDR3aa: CASSESSGTDTQYF
d_gene: TRBD1; len: 14; v_gene: TRBV5-5; j_gene: TRBJ1-5; abundance: few; CDR3nt: TGTGCCAGCAGCAAAGCGACAGGGAATCAGCCCCAGCATTTT; CDR3aa: CASSKATGNQPQHF
d_gene: .; len: 16; v_gene: TRBV7-8; j_gene: TRBJ1-5; abundance: many; CDR3nt: TGTGCCAGCAGCTCCCGGTTAGACAGGACCAATCAGCCCCAGCATTTT; CDR3aa: CASSSRLDRTNQPQHF
d_gene: .; len: 14; v_gene: TRBV11-2; j_gene: TRBJ1-3; abundance: many; CDR3nt: TGTGCCAGCAGACCTTCAGGGGCGGGAAACACCATATATTTT; CDR3aa: CASRPSGAGNTIYF
d_gene: .; len: 14; v_gene: TRBV12-3/TRBV12-4; j_gene: TRBJ1-3; abundance: many; CDR3nt: TGTGCCAGCAGTCCATTCATCTCTGGAAACACCATATATTTT; CDR3aa: CASSPFISGNTIYF
d_gene: .; len: 17; v_gene: TRBV15; j_gene: TRBJ1-2; abundance: few; CDR3nt: TGTGCCACCAGCAGAGATGGCAAGATTCAGACCAACTATGGCTACACCTTC; CDR3aa: CATSRDGKIQTNYGYTF
d_gene: .; len: 13; v_gene: TRBV6-2/TRBV6-3; j_gene: TRBJ2-1; abundance: many; CDR3nt: TGTGCCAGCAGTTACTGGAGCTACAATGAGCAGTTCTTC; CDR3aa: CASSYWSYNEQFF
d_gene: TRBD1; len: 14; v_gene: TRBV15; j_gene: TRBJ2-5; abundance: many; CDR3nt: TGTGCCACCAGCATTGACAGGGTCCAAGAGACCCAGTACTTC; CDR3aa: CATSIDRVQETQYF
d_gene: .; len: 19; v_gene: TRBV20-1; j_gene: TRBJ1-2; abundance: few; CDR3nt: TGCAGTGCCCAACCAAGTCGTAGCAGGGGTTTGGTTACGGGCTATGGCTACGCCTTC; CDR3aa: CSAQPSRSRGLVTGYGYAF
d_gene: .; len: 11; v_gene: TRBV7-9; j_gene: TRBJ2-1; abundance: .; CDR3nt: TGTGCCAGCAGCCGTTGGGAGGAGCAGTTCTTC; CDR3aa: CASSRWEEQFF
d_gene: TRBD1; len: 17; v_gene: TRBV12-5; j_gene: TRBJ2-1; abundance: many; CDR3nt: TGTGCTAGTGGTTTGGTACTAGGACAGGGGGTAAATTCTGAGCAGTTCTTC; CDR3aa: CASGLVLGQGVNSEQFF
d_gene: .; len: 14; v_gene: TRBV3-1; j_gene: TRBJ1-2; abundance: few; CDR3nt: TGTGCCAGCAGCCAAGCGGTTAACCTCTATGGCTACACCTTC; CDR3aa: CASSQAVNLYGYTF
d_gene: TRBD1; len: 14; v_gene: TRBV11-2; j_gene: TRBJ2-1; abundance: many; CDR3nt: TGTGCCAGCAGCTTGGGACAGGGTTACAATGAGCAGTTCTTC; CDR3aa: CASSLGQGYNEQFF
d_gene: .; len: 14; v_gene: TRBV7-2; j_gene: TRBJ2-2; abundance: many; CDR3nt: TGTGCCAGCAGCTTCCTGGGGGGCACCGGGGAGCTGTTTTTT; CDR3aa: CASSFLGGTGELFF
d_gene: .; len: 15; v_gene: TRBV7-9; j_gene: TRBJ2-3; abundance: many; CDR3nt: TGTGCCAGCAGCTTAGAGACTGGAAGCACAGATACGCAGTATTTT; CDR3aa: CASSLETGSTDTQYF
d_gene: .; len: 14; v_gene: TRBV9; j_gene: TRBJ1-3; abundance: .; CDR3nt: TGTGCCAGCAGCGATCTTATCTCTGGAAACACCATATATTTT; CDR3aa: CASSDLISGNTIYF
d_gene: .; len: 14; v_gene: TRBV4-2; j_gene: TRBJ2-7; abundance: few; CDR3nt: TGTGCCAGCAGCCAAGATTCCGGGACCTACGAGCAGTACTTC; CDR3aa: CASSQDSGTYEQYF
d_gene: TRBD2; len: 16; v_gene: TRBV10-2; j_gene: TRBJ2-3; abundance: few; CDR3nt: TGCGCCAGCAGTGAGGGAGCGGGGGGGACCACAGATACGCAGTATTTT; CDR3aa: CASSEGAGGTTDTQYF